The T cell receptor (beta chain) described here comes from a study of control samples from healthy donors and cancer patients. Trimming removed 2 bases from V and 3 bases from J, with 11 bases in between. CDR1 SGHDT and CDR2 YYEEEE come from the germline V gene. The CDR3 totals 15 residues. Profiled with immunoSEQ multiplex PCR; TCRdb holds only in-frame clones, not every one. The sample lists about 120,000 clones; about 95% were seen once. V gene TRBV5-6 combines with J gene TRBJ2-2, with D maybe TRBD1 (6 bases). The receptor's source is a man aged 25-40 years in good health. Sequences were obtained from blood. CDR3 in DNA: TGTGCCAGCAGCTTCGGGACACTTGACACCGGGGAGCTGTTTTTT. It is translated as CASSFGTLDTGELFF.